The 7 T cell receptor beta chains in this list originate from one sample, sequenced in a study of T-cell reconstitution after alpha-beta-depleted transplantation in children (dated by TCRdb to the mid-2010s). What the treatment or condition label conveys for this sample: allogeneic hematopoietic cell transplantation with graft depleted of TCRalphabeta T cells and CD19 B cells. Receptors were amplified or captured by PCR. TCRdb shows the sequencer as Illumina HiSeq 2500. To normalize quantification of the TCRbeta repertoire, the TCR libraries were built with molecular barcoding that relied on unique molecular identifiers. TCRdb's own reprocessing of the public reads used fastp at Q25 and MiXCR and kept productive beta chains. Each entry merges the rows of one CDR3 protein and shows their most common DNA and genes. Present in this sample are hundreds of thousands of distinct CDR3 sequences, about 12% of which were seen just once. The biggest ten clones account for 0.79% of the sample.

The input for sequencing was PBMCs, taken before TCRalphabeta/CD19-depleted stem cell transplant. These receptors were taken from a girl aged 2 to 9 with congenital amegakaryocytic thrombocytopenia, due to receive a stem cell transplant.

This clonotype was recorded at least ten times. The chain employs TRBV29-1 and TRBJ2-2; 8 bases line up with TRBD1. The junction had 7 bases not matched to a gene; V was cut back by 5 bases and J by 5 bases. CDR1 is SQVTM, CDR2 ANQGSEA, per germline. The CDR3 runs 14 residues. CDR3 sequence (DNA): TGCAGCGTTACGGCAGGGGGCTTAACCGGGGAGCTGTTTTTT. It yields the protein CSVTAGGLTGELFF.

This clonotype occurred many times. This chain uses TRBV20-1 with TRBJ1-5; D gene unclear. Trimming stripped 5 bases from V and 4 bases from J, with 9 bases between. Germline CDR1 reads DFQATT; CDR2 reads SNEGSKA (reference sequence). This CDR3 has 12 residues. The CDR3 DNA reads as TGCAGTGCTCGACCAGAAAATCAGCCCCAGCATTTT. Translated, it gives CSARPENQPQHF.

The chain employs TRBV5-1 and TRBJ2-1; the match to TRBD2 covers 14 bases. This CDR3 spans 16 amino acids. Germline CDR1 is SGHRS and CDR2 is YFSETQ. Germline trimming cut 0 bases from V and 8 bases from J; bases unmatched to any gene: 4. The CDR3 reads CASSLGLAGGRHEQFF. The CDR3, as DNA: TGCGCCAGCAGCTTGGGACTAGCGGGAGGGCGGCATGAGCAGTTCTTC.

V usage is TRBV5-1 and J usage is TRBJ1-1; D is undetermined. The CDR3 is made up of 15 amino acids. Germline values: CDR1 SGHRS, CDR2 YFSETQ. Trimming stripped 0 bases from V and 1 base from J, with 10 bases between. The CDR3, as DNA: TGCGCCAGCAGCTTGGCCCAGGTGCAGAACACTGAAGCTTTCTTT. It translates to CASSLAQVQNTEAFF.

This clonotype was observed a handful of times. The CDR3 spells CASSAGTGGFYEQYF. CDR3 DNA: TGTGCCAGCAGTGCCGGGACAGGGGGATTTTACGAGCAGTACTTC. The chain carries TRBV6-1 and TRBJ2-7; 11 nucleotides line up with TRBD1. Trimming took 4 bases from V and 4 from J; bases not matched to a gene: 6. From germline, CDR1 is MNHNS and CDR2 SASEGT. This CDR3 region has 15 residues.

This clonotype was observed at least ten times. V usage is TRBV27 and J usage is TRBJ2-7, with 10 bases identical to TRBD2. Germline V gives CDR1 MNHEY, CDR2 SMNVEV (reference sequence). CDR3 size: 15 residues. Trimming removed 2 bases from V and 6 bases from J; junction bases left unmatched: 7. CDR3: CASSLQLAGPVEQYF. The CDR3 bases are TGTGCCAGCAGTTTACAACTAGCGGGACCCGTCGAGCAGTACTTC.

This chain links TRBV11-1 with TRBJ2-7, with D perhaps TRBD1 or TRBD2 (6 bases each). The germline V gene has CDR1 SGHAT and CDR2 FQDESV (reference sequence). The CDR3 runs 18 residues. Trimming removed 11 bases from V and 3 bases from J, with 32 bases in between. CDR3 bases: TGTGCCGGTTTGAGTGTCAGGGGTTTTGATGGCGGGAACTACGAGCAGTACTTC. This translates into CAGLSVRGFDGGNYEQYF.